A selection of T cell receptor beta chains follows, all from one sample in a study of T cell responses to AZD1222 COVID-19 vaccine. The data were produced by immunoSEQ multiplex PCR, yet TCRdb's version contains in-frame clones alone and is incomplete. Here the sample spans some 170,000 clones, 90% to 95% being singletons. The source material was peripheral blood, sampled on day 0 of AZD1222 vaccination. The origin of the receptors is an adult in good health. Both conserved end residues are part of each CDR3. Each record gives: CDR3 length, J gene, clone size, D gene, V gene, CDR3 DNA, CDR3 protein. The D gene is left open where the match is weak. The size of a clone is reported for some rows only, either as once, few or many, or as a class for expanded clones.

len: 14; j_gene: TRBJ1-1; abundance: .; d_gene: .; v_gene: TRBV7-3; CDR3nt: TGTGCCAGCAGTACCGGTAAGGGCGACACTGAAGCTTTCTTT; CDR3aa: CASSTGKGDTEAFF
len: 17; j_gene: TRBJ2-7; abundance: once; d_gene: TRBD1; v_gene: TRBV19; CDR3nt: TGTGCCAGTAGTATTCAACAGGGGGGAGTTGGATCCTACGAGCAGTACTTC; CDR3aa: CASSIQQGGVGSYEQYF
len: 11; j_gene: TRBJ2-3; abundance: .; d_gene: .; v_gene: TRBV5-4; CDR3nt: TGTGCCAGCAGCTTGACAGATACGCAGTATTTT; CDR3aa: CASSLTDTQYF
len: 12; j_gene: TRBJ1-2; abundance: .; d_gene: .; v_gene: TRBV6-5; CDR3nt: TGTGCCAGCAGCGCATATCGATATGGCTACACCTTC; CDR3aa: CASSAYRYGYTF
len: 14; j_gene: TRBJ2-1; abundance: .; d_gene: TRBD1; v_gene: TRBV10-3; CDR3nt: TGTGCCATCACCGGCGGACAGGGGAGAAATGAGCAGTTCTTC; CDR3aa: CAITGGQGRNEQFF
len: 16; j_gene: TRBJ1-5; abundance: once; d_gene: .; v_gene: TRBV3-1/TRBV3-2; CDR3nt: TGTGCCAGCAGCCTTGGAGCAGGGGACGGCAATCAGCCCCAGCATTTT; CDR3aa: CASSLGAGDGNQPQHF
len: 18; j_gene: TRBJ1-5; abundance: .; d_gene: TRBD1; v_gene: TRBV6-2/TRBV6-3; CDR3nt: TGTGCCAGCAGTTATGAAGGACAGGGGGTTTCGGGCAATCAGCCCCAGCATTTT; CDR3aa: CASSYEGQGVSGNQPQHF
len: 16; j_gene: TRBJ1-2; abundance: .; d_gene: .; v_gene: TRBV10-2; CDR3nt: TGCGCCAGCAGTGAGGTAATCGACGAGGACTGGGATGGCTACACCTTC; CDR3aa: CASSEVIDEDWDGYTF
len: 16; j_gene: TRBJ1-5; abundance: .; d_gene: .; v_gene: TRBV4-1; CDR3nt: TGCGCCAGCAGCCGAGGCCCCGCGGGGAGCAATCAGCCCCAGCATTTT; CDR3aa: CASSRGPAGSNQPQHF
len: 11; j_gene: TRBJ1-5; abundance: .; d_gene: .; v_gene: TRBV20-1; CDR3nt: TGCAGTGCTAGCCCCCATCAGCCCCAGCATTTT; CDR3aa: CSASPHQPQHF
len: 15; j_gene: TRBJ1-2; abundance: .; d_gene: TRBD1; v_gene: TRBV6-5; CDR3nt: TGTGCCAGCAGCCCCCGACAGGGATCCGGCTATGGCTACACCTTC; CDR3aa: CASSPRQGSGYGYTF
len: 16; j_gene: TRBJ1-6; abundance: .; d_gene: .; v_gene: TRBV30; CDR3nt: TGTGCCTGGAGGGGCGGGTGGACGGACGGAAATTCACCCCTCCACTTT; CDR3aa: CAWRGGWTDGNSPLHF
len: 15; j_gene: TRBJ1-4; abundance: .; d_gene: .; v_gene: TRBV4-2; CDR3nt: TGTGCCAGCAGCCACGGTGGATGGGATGATGAAAAACTGTTTTTT; CDR3aa: CASSHGGWDDEKLFF
len: 17; j_gene: TRBJ1-5; abundance: .; d_gene: TRBD1; v_gene: TRBV2; CDR3nt: TGTGCCAGCAGTGAGGGGGAATGGCAGGGGGCGCGTCAGCCCCAGCATTTT; CDR3aa: CASSEGEWQGARQPQHF
len: 15; j_gene: TRBJ2-7; abundance: .; d_gene: TRBD2; v_gene: TRBV5-6; CDR3nt: TGTGCCAGCAGCCCAAGACTAGCGGGGGTCTACGAGCAGTACTTC; CDR3aa: CASSPRLAGVYEQYF
len: 14; j_gene: TRBJ1-4; abundance: .; d_gene: TRBD1; v_gene: TRBV10-3; CDR3nt: TGTGCCATCAGAGCGACAGGGGGGAATGAAAAACTGTTTTTT; CDR3aa: CAIRATGGNEKLFF
len: 14; j_gene: TRBJ1-1; abundance: .; d_gene: .; v_gene: TRBV18; CDR3nt: TGTGCCAGCTCACCAAACCAGGGGTTGTCTGAAGCTTTCTTT; CDR3aa: CASSPNQGLSEAFF
len: 15; j_gene: TRBJ1-4; abundance: .; d_gene: TRBD1; v_gene: TRBV4-1; CDR3nt: TGCGCCAGCAGCCCCAGGGGGGATCCGAATGAAAAACTGTTTTTT; CDR3aa: CASSPRGDPNEKLFF
len: 14; j_gene: TRBJ2-3; abundance: .; d_gene: .; v_gene: TRBV9; CDR3nt: TGTGCCAGCAGCGTAGAGGTCTACACAGATACGCAGTATTTT; CDR3aa: CASSVEVYTDTQYF
len: 16; j_gene: TRBJ1-1; abundance: .; d_gene: .; v_gene: TRBV6-5; CDR3nt: TGTGCCAGCAGTTACTCGCCCCGGCCCGGGAACACTGAAGCTTTCTTT; CDR3aa: CASSYSPRPGNTEAFF
len: 13; j_gene: TRBJ2-3; abundance: .; d_gene: .; v_gene: TRBV7-9; CDR3nt: TGTGCCAGCAGCTTAGGAGGAGGAAATACGCAGTATTTT; CDR3aa: CASSLGGGNTQYF
len: 14; j_gene: TRBJ1-1; abundance: .; d_gene: TRBD1; v_gene: TRBV19; CDR3nt: TGTGCCAGTTCAGCTGACAGGGTGAACACTGAAGCTTTCTTT; CDR3aa: CASSADRVNTEAFF
len: 15; j_gene: TRBJ2-2; abundance: .; d_gene: TRBD2; v_gene: TRBV19; CDR3nt: TGTGCCAGTCGCCTACTAGCGGGTGGTACCGGGGAGCTGTTTTTT; CDR3aa: CASRLLAGGTGELFF
len: 16; j_gene: TRBJ2-5; abundance: .; d_gene: .; v_gene: TRBV3-1/TRBV3-2; CDR3nt: TGTGCCAGCAGCCACCCGGGGGGCTCTCGGCGGGAGACCCAGTACTTC; CDR3aa: CASSHPGGSRRETQYF
len: 14; j_gene: TRBJ2-1; abundance: .; d_gene: TRBD2; v_gene: TRBV5-1; CDR3nt: TGCGCCAGCAGCTTCGGACTAGCAAACAATGAGCAGTTCTTC; CDR3aa: CASSFGLANNEQFF
len: 15; j_gene: TRBJ2-3; abundance: .; d_gene: TRBD2; v_gene: TRBV5-6; CDR3nt: TGTGCCAGCCCTTTCGCGGGGGGGGCTTTAGATACGCAGTATTTT; CDR3aa: CASPFAGGALDTQYF
len: 13; j_gene: TRBJ2-7; abundance: once; d_gene: .; v_gene: TRBV6-2/TRBV6-3; CDR3nt: TGTGCCAGCAGTCCCCAAAACGGCGTCTGGCAGTACTTC; CDR3aa: CASSPQNGVWQYF
len: 18; j_gene: TRBJ1-4; abundance: once; d_gene: TRBD1; v_gene: TRBV24-1; CDR3nt: TGTGCCACCAGTGATTTGTCGGGGACAGAGACAACTAATGAAAAACTGTTTTTT; CDR3aa: CATSDLSGTETTNEKLFF
len: 12; j_gene: TRBJ1-2; abundance: .; d_gene: TRBD1; v_gene: TRBV28; CDR3nt: TGTGCCTCTGGGGGACAGCCCTATGGCTACACCTTC; CDR3aa: CASGGQPYGYTF
len: 13; j_gene: TRBJ1-1; abundance: .; d_gene: .; v_gene: TRBV12-5; CDR3nt: TGTGCTAGTGGTCCAAACAGGAACACTGAAGCTTTCTTT; CDR3aa: CASGPNRNTEAFF
len: 14; j_gene: TRBJ1-2; abundance: .; d_gene: .; v_gene: TRBV28; CDR3nt: TGTGCCAGCACCGACCCACCATTGGACTATGGCTACACCTTC; CDR3aa: CASTDPPLDYGYTF
len: 11; j_gene: TRBJ1-1; abundance: .; d_gene: .; v_gene: TRBV10-3; CDR3nt: TGTGCCATCAGTGATGTTACCGAAGCTTTCTTT; CDR3aa: CAISDVTEAFF
len: 17; j_gene: TRBJ1-2; abundance: few; d_gene: TRBD1; v_gene: TRBV11-2; CDR3nt: TGTGCCAGCAGCAGCGGGGACAGGGGGCTAGGGCACTATGGCTACACCTTC; CDR3aa: CASSSGDRGLGHYGYTF
len: 14; j_gene: TRBJ2-7; abundance: .; d_gene: TRBD1; v_gene: TRBV13; CDR3nt: TGTGCCAGCAGCTTAGGGGCAGGGGGCTACGAGCAGTACTTC; CDR3aa: CASSLGAGGYEQYF
len: 16; j_gene: TRBJ2-3; abundance: few; d_gene: .; v_gene: TRBV14; CDR3nt: TGTGCCAGCAGCCAAGGGACCCTTCCCGCGTATAATACGCAGTATTTT; CDR3aa: CASSQGTLPAYNTQYF
len: 13; j_gene: TRBJ1-2; abundance: .; d_gene: .; v_gene: TRBV24-1; CDR3nt: TGTGCCACCAGGGCCGGGGGAGGTTACGGCTACACCTTC; CDR3aa: CATRAGGGYGYTF
len: 14; j_gene: TRBJ2-3; abundance: .; d_gene: .; v_gene: TRBV4-1; CDR3nt: TGCGCCAGCAGCCAGCCGGAGGCGGGAGATACGCAGTATTTT; CDR3aa: CASSQPEAGDTQYF
len: 16; j_gene: TRBJ2-3; abundance: .; d_gene: TRBD2; v_gene: TRBV6-2/TRBV6-3; CDR3nt: TGTGCCAGCAGCCATACTAGCGCCAGCCTCACAGATACGCAGTATTTT; CDR3aa: CASSHTSASLTDTQYF
len: 16; j_gene: TRBJ1-3; abundance: .; d_gene: .; v_gene: TRBV4-1; CDR3nt: TGCGCCAGCAGCCAAGTTCGTGGGGGCTCTGGAAACACCATATATTTT; CDR3aa: CASSQVRGGSGNTIYF
len: 13; j_gene: TRBJ1-2; abundance: .; d_gene: .; v_gene: TRBV12-5; CDR3nt: TGTGCTAGTGGTTTTTCGGGGGGAGATGGCTACACCTTC; CDR3aa: CASGFSGGDGYTF
len: 14; j_gene: TRBJ2-7; abundance: .; d_gene: .; v_gene: TRBV5-6; CDR3nt: TGTGCCAGCAGCCACGGCGGGGTTTTTTACGAGCAGTACTTC; CDR3aa: CASSHGGVFYEQYF
len: 14; j_gene: TRBJ2-5; abundance: .; d_gene: TRBD2; v_gene: TRBV30; CDR3nt: TGTGCCTGGAGACTAGCGGGGGGGTTGGAGACCCAGTACTTC; CDR3aa: CAWRLAGGLETQYF
len: 18; j_gene: TRBJ1-5; abundance: few; d_gene: TRBD1; v_gene: TRBV6-1; CDR3nt: TGTGCCAGCAGTGAGGGGACAGGGGGCCCTCATAGCAATCAGCCCCAGCATTTT; CDR3aa: CASSEGTGGPHSNQPQHF
len: 15; j_gene: TRBJ1-2; abundance: .; d_gene: .; v_gene: TRBV5-1; CDR3nt: TGCGCCAGCAGCTTGGGTGTCGGCCTTAACTATGGCTACACCTTC; CDR3aa: CASSLGVGLNYGYTF
len: 15; j_gene: TRBJ2-1; abundance: .; d_gene: .; v_gene: TRBV9; CDR3nt: TGTGCCAGCAGCGTAGTGCCAGGGCGGTACAATGAGCAGTTCTTC; CDR3aa: CASSVVPGRYNEQFF
len: 15; j_gene: TRBJ1-6; abundance: .; d_gene: .; v_gene: TRBV29-1; CDR3nt: TGCAGCGTCAGAATAGGGTCCGGGGTGGATTCACCCCTCCACTTT; CDR3aa: CSVRIGSGVDSPLHF